These 25 T cell receptor beta chains came from one sample sequenced in a study of T cells in Graves' hyperthyroidism and ophthalmopathy. Using RNA transcripts as the source, TCR beta CDR3 regions were amplified. HTBI primers were employed in a first-round RT-PCR of the TCR CDR3. In TCRdb, the multiplex PCR reads were re-called with MiXCR into one record per CDR3 protein. This table holds approximately 600,000 distinct CDR3 sequences, around 13% found once. The source material was blood. These receptors were collected from a woman younger than 45 with Graves' hyperthyroidism that later progressed to Graves' ophthalmopathy.

Remarks on this clonotype: This clone may be a read error of a much larger clone one base away. This chain joins TRBV11-2 and TRBJ2-2; D is tentatively TRBD1 or TRBD2 (5 bases each). CDR1 and CDR2 (germline): SGHAT, FQNNGV. This CDR3 comprises 17 residues. CDR3 sequence reads: CASSSLMGDPNTGEPFF. The CDR3 region has the DNA TGTGCCAGCAGCTCTCTGATGGGGGATCCGAACACCGGGGAGCCGTTTTTT.

This clonotype was counted ten times or more. The chain employs TRBV27 and TRBJ1-1; D not resolved. The CDR3 totals 18 residues. Germline V gene lookup returns CDR1 MNHEY and CDR2 SMNVEV (reference sequence). V was shortened by 4 bases and J by 0 bases, with 21 bases between the two germline ends. The CDR3, as DNA: TGTGCCAGCAGTTCCCCTGGGGAATTGGACGGATTGAACACTGAAGCTTTCTTT. As protein: CASSSPGELDGLNTEAFF.

This clonotype was picked up a small number of times. The rearrangement links TRBV9 to TRBJ2-1; possibly TRBD1 or TRBD2 for D (5 bases each). V was clipped by 3 bases and J by 2 bases, with 12 bases between them. Germline V gene lookup returns CDR1 SGDLS and CDR2 YYNGEE. This CDR3 is built from 15 residues. The DNA of the CDR3 is TGTGCCAGCAGCGCCAGGGCGGAGGCCTACAATGAGCAGTTCTTC. This gives the protein CASSARAEAYNEQFF.

In its sample, this clonotype was seen many times. In DNA, the CDR3 is TGTGCCAGCAACATAAACGATGGTGAAAAACTGTTTTTT. This encodes CASNINDGEKLFF. The rearrangement links TRBV12-3 or TRBV12-4 to TRBJ1-4; no definite D call. This CDR3 region has 13 residues. V lost 7 bases and J 7 bases, leaving 13 bases between the germline ends.

There are many counts of this clonotype. Since a much larger clone is just one base distant, this may be a read error. The chain carries TRBV7-9 and TRBJ2-1, with unresolved D. CDR3 length: 11 amino acids. V was pared by 3 bases and J by 5 bases, with 2 bases between. Looked up from germline, CDR1 is SEHNR and CDR2 is FQNEAQ (reference sequence). In DNA form, the CDR3 reads TGTGCCAGCAGCTTTGACAATGAGCAGTTCTTC. The encoded protein is CASSFDNEQFF.

About this clonotype itself: Since a much larger clone is just one base distant, this may be a read error. The rearrangement links TRBV6-1 to TRBJ2-2; D call uncertain. Germline CDR1 and CDR2: MNHNS and SASEGT. This CDR3 region has 16 residues. In DNA, the CDR3 is TGTGCCACCCAGACCCGAGGCCGCGATTACACCAGGGAGCTGTTTTTT. This translates into CATQTRGRDYTRELFF.

This clonotype was detected ten times or more. This sequence joins TRBV24-1 and TRBJ2-3, with D unresolved. V shed 0 bases and J shed 4 bases, with 10 bases lying between them. CDR3 length: 15 residues. The germline gives CDR1 KGHDR, CDR2 SFDVKD. The CDR3 region is CATSDLLADSDTQYF. For the CDR3, the DNA is TGTGCCACCAGTGATTTGCTTGCGGATTCAGATACGCAGTATTTT.

This clonotype was counted ten times or more. V gene TRBV6-1 combines with J gene TRBJ2-4; D tentatively fits TRBD1 or TRBD2 (5 bases each). The CDR3 contains 15 residues. Germline CDR1 MNHNS, CDR2 SASEGT. V lost 2 bases to trimming and J lost 9 bases, with 17 bases between them. The CDR3: CASSEYGTTYIIQYF. CDR3 coding DNA: TGTGCCAGCAGTGAATACGGGACCACCTATATCATTCAGTACTTC.

This clonotype was seen ten or more times. The rearrangement joins TRBV10-3 to TRBJ1-4, with 7 bases fitting TRBD1. The CDR3 extends over 16 amino acids. The V gene end was trimmed by 3 bases and the J gene end by 3 bases; junction bases not matched to a gene: 7. Germline CDR1 reads ENHRY; CDR2 reads SYGVKD. The CDR3, as DNA: TGTGCCATCAGTGACTCCACGACAGGGTCTAATGAAAAACTGTTTTTT. This codes for CAISDSTTGSNEKLFF.

The sample holds a few counts of this clonotype. The chain joins TRBV3-1 to TRBJ1-1, with 8 bases aligning to TRBD1. CDR3 length: 13 residues. With V trimmed by 4 bases and J by 7 bases, 5 bases remained unmatched. Germline CDR1 reads LGHDT; CDR2 reads YNNKEL (reference sequence). CDR3 region: CASSPDRVSEAFF. Written as DNA, the CDR3 is TGTGCCAGCAGCCCGGACAGGGTGAGTGAAGCTTTCTTT.

This clonotype was detected many times. V is TRBV12-3 or TRBV12-4 and J is TRBJ2-1, with D tentatively TRBD2 (6 bases). V dropped 6 bases and J dropped 8 bases, with 23 bases sitting between them. The CDR3 has 16 amino acids. The CDR3 nucleotides read TGTGCCAGCAGAAACCGAGGGGCCCCACGGAGGGATGAGCAGTTCTTC. This codes for CASRNRGAPRRDEQFF.

This clonotype was seen many times. The junction departs from germline at one end; a sequencing error may be responsible. V gene TRBV2 combines with J gene TRBJ2-5, with D hard to call. CDR3 size: 12 residues. Per the germline V gene, CDR1 is SNHLY and CDR2 is FYNNEI. The DNA for the CDR3 is TGTGCCAGCAGTGCGCTACCAGGTCTTGGCGACTTC. Encoded protein: CASSALPGLGDF. Combining the CDR3 with reference TRBV2 and TRBJ2-5 gives the whole variable domain EPEVTQTPSHQVTQMGQEVILRCVPISNHLYFYWYRQILGQKVEFLVSFYNNEISEKSEIFDDQFSVERPDGSNFTLKIRSTKLEDSAMYFCASSALPGLGDFGPGTRLLVL.

The sample holds many counts of this clonotype. The gene calls are TRBV20-1 and TRBJ1-1; 10 bases are a match to TRBD1. CDR3 length: 13 amino acids. V lost 5 bases, J lost 7 bases, and 7 bases stayed unmatched. CDR1 DFQATT and CDR2 SNEGSKA come from the germline V gene (reference sequence). Here the CDR3 DNA reads TGCAGTGCTCTTACGACAGGGGGCATTGAAGCTTTCTTT. Translation: CSALTTGGIEAFF.

The chain carries TRBV7-9 and TRBJ1-1; no firm D call. V lost 4 bases and J 2 bases, leaving 8 bases between the germline ends. The CDR3 covers 13 residues. Germline V CDR1 and CDR2: SEHNR, FQNEAQ (reference sequence). The CDR3 DNA reads TGTGCCAGCAGCTCCTACGCAAACACTGAAGCTTTCTTT. The encoded protein is CASSSYANTEAFF.

This rearrangement joins TRBV4-1 to TRBJ1-1; D uncertain. The germline CDR1 and CDR2 sequences are MGHRA and YSYEKL. Trimming removed 0 bases at V and 1 base at J, with 6 bases between. There are 14 residues in the CDR3. The CDR3 nucleotides are TGCGCCAGCAGCCAAGAACGTCGGAACACTGAAGCTTTCTTT. Protein: CASSQERRNTEAFF.

Ten or more counts support this clonotype. The chain couples TRBV28 to TRBJ1-6; D remains ambiguous. CDR3 size: 14 residues. Germline V gene data show CDR1 as MDHEN and CDR2 as SYDVKM. The germline V and J ends were trimmed by 7 bases and 7 bases, with 14 bases remaining between them. The CDR3 spells CASTVWETNSPLHF. The CDR3 DNA reads as TGTGCCAGCACTGTTTGGGAAACCAATTCACCCCTCCACTTT.

The rearrangement links TRBV6-1 to TRBJ2-3, with 9 positions matching TRBD2. Germline CDR1 and CDR2: MNHNS and SASEGT. CDR3 length: 15 residues. J gave up 2 bases and V 3 bases, and 3 bases lay outside the gene matches. CDR3 amino acids: CASSDSGRDTDTQYF. The CDR3 region has the DNA TGTGCCAGCAGTGATAGCGGGAGAGACACAGATACGCAGTATTTT.

This clonotype was detected ten times or more. This chain links TRBV7-9 with TRBJ1-3; D unresolved. This CDR3 has 15 residues. V was pared by 5 bases and J by 0 bases, with 11 bases between. CDR1 and CDR2 (germline): SEHNR, FQNEAQ (reference sequence). The CDR3 here is CASSPGPGSGNTIYF. In nucleotides, the CDR3 is TGTGCCAGCAGCCCCGGGCCGGGCTCTGGAAACACCATATATTTT.

Points on this clonotype: It may be a read error: a sequence one base away is much more abundant. CDR3 nucleotides: TGTGCCAGCAGCCTCCCTAGCGGGAGTTGGTCCTGCAATGAGCAGTTCTTC. This translates into CASSLPSGSWSCNEQFF. V usage is TRBV14 and J usage is TRBJ2-1; 10 positions agree with TRBD2. CDR1 is SGHDN, CDR2 FVKESK, per germline. The CDR3 spans 17 residues.

The sample holds one count of this clonotype. Germline is not matched at one junction end, which may reflect a read error. This sequence joins TRBV12-3 or TRBV12-4 and TRBJ2-1, with D possibly matching TRBD1 (8 bases). This CDR3 has 21 amino acids. CDR3 amino acids: CAGSLERTGQDGRFSYNEQFF. Written as DNA, the CDR3 is TGTGCCGGCAGTCTGGAAAGGACAGGGCAAGACGGGAGGTTCTCCTACAATGAGCAGTTCTTC.

There are many counts of this clonotype. The chain links TRBV29-1 to TRBJ2-2; 7 bases align to TRBD1. Germline CDR1 and CDR2: SQVTM and ANQGSEA. V dropped 5 bases and J dropped 7; count of bases not matched to a gene: 10. The CDR3 totals 14 residues. CDR3 in DNA: TGCAGCGTTAAAAACGACAGGGCGGTCGGGGAGCTGTTTTTT. The encoded protein is CSVKNDRAVGELFF.

This clonotype was found many times. The chain uses TRBV27 and TRBJ1-4; TRBD1 agrees at 8 bases. Germline trimming cut 5 bases from V and 4 bases from J; bases unmatched to any gene: 15. Per germline, CDR1 MNHEY and CDR2 SMNVEV (reference sequence). CDR3 length equals 18 residues. The CDR3 region has the DNA TGTGCCAGCAGTCCATACCCAATAGGACAGGGAAGTAATGAAAAACTGTTTTTT. This encodes CASSPYPIGQGSNEKLFF.

This clonotype was seen a few times. This chain connects TRBV5-1 to TRBJ2-3, with 7 bases fitting TRBD2. The length of the CDR3 is 16 residues. The V gene's germline CDR1 is SGHRS and CDR2 YFSETQ. V trimming: 1 base; J trimming: 1 base; junction bases outside the gene matches: 6. CDR3 nucleotide sequence: TGCGCCAGCAGCTTGTACTCGGCGGGGGGCACAGATACGCAGTATTTT. It specifies CASSLYSAGGTDTQYF. Looking up the rest from reference TRBV5-1 and TRBJ2-3 gives the full variable domain: KAGVTQTPRYLIKTRGQQVTLSCSPISGHRSVSWYQQTPGQGLQFLFEYFSETQRNKGNFPGRFSGRQFSNSRSEMNVSTLELGDSALYLCASSLYSAGGTDTQYFGPGTRLTVL.

This clonotype was counted only a few times. This may be a read error: a much more frequent sequence differs by one nucleotide. J is TRBJ2-7 and V is TRBV7-6, with 7 nucleotides matching TRBD2. V shed 4 bases, J shed 0 bases, and the junction held 6 bases outside the gene matches. The CDR3 covers 15 residues. In germline, CDR1 is SGHVS, CDR2 FNYEAQ. DNA for the CDR3: TGTGCCAGCAGCTCAGTTCTAGCGGACTCCTACGAGCAGTACTTC. Translated: CASSSVLADSYEQYF.

This clonotype was counted ten times or more. The chain is built from TRBV25-1 and TRBJ2-1; tentatively, D is TRBD1 (6 bases). Trimming took off 3 bases at V and 4 bases at J, with 10 bases between the two ends. CDR3 length: 14 amino acids. Germline V CDR1 and CDR2: MGHDK, SYGVNS. This CDR3 is CASSDQGLYNEQFF. CDR3 nucleotides: TGTGCCAGCAGTGACCAGGGGTTATACAATGAGCAGTTCTTC.